These 6 T cell receptor beta chains were sequenced from one sample in a study of T cells in Graves' hyperthyroidism and ophthalmopathy. What was amplified from RNA transcripts were TCR beta CDR3 regions. First-round RT-PCR with HTBI primers amplified the TCR CDR3 region. MiXCR was run by TCRdb on the multiplex PCR reads, yielding one entry per CDR3 protein. The sample holds about 510,000 distinct CDR3 sequences, approximately 15% seen once. The specimen sequenced was blood. The receptors were gathered from a woman aged 40 to 49 with Graves' hyperthyroidism.

The sample holds many counts of this clonotype. CDR3 protein: CASHSDGAYEQYF. The CDR3 DNA is TGTGCCAGTCATTCAGACGGAGCTTACGAGCAGTACTTC. The V gene is TRBV2, the J gene TRBJ2-7; D uncertain. V was trimmed by 9 bases and J by 4 bases, leaving 16 bases between them. Germline V gene sequence: CDR1 SNHLY, CDR2 FYNNEI. This CDR3 contains 13 residues.

The chain links TRBV2 to TRBJ2-5; 16 bases are shared with TRBD2. The germline gives CDR1 SNHLY, CDR2 FYNNEI. This CDR3 is built from 15 residues. Trimming cost V 6 bases and J 5 bases; bases outside gene matches: 3. The CDR3 protein is CASRGTSGRAETQYF. CDR3 DNA sequence: TGTGCCAGCAGGGGGACTAGCGGGAGGGCGGAGACCCAGTACTTC.

The rearrangement joins TRBV12-3 or TRBV12-4 to TRBJ2-1; D is perhaps TRBD1 (5 bases). V lost 5 bases, J lost 6 bases, and 20 bases lay in between. The CDR3 extends over 16 amino acids. The CDR3 sequence is CASSESAQANRNEQFF. The CDR3, as DNA: TGTGCCAGCAGTGAATCCGCACAGGCCAACCGCAATGAGCAGTTCTTC.

This clonotype was counted ten times or more. The chain combines TRBV3-1 with TRBJ2-7; D is ambiguous. Between the trimmed V and J ends, which lost 4 bases and 5 bases, there was a span of 15 bases. The CDR3 has 14 residues. Germline V gene data show CDR1 as LGHDT and CDR2 as YNNKEL (reference sequence). The DNA for the CDR3 is TGTGCCAGCAGCCTATCAAGAGGTAACGACGAGCAGTACTTC. Protein product: CASSLSRGNDEQYF.

There are many counts of this clonotype. V is TRBV14 and J is TRBJ2-1; D gene uncertain. The V end lost 4 bases, the J end lost 6 bases, and 10 bases lay between the germline ends. CDR3 length: 13 residues. Germline V CDR1 and CDR2: SGHDN, FVKESK. The CDR3 coding sequence is TGTGCCAGCAGCCGACCAATGGGCAATGAGCAGTTCTTC. It codes for CASSRPMGNEQFF. The full variable domain, rest sourced from reference TRBV14 and TRBJ2-1, is EAGVTQFPSHSVIEKGQTVTLRCDPISGHDNLYWYRRVMGKEIKFLLHFVKESKQDESGMPNNRFLAERTGGTYSTLKVQPAELEDSGVYFCASSRPMGNEQFFGPGTRLTVL.

This clonotype appeared many times. This rearrangement joins TRBV20-1 to TRBJ2-2, with D unresolved. The germline V gene has CDR1 DFQATT and CDR2 SNEGSKA (reference sequence). V lost 0 bases, J lost 1 base, and 6 bases lay in between. The CDR3 is 14 residues long. CDR3 bases: TGCAGTGCTAGAGATTACAAGAACACCGGGGAGCTGTTTTTT. This gives the protein CSARDYKNTGELFF.